This T cell receptor (beta chain) was profiled in a study of vaccination effects on CD4 cells after COVID-19. Germline values: CDR1 SGHDT, CDR2 YYEEEE. The CDR3 has 14 amino acids. The germline V and J ends were trimmed by 2 bases and 3 bases, with 9 bases remaining between them. When nine to ten days of culture had elapsed, CD4+ T cells were isolated. Repertoires were generated with immunoSEQ multiplex PCR, while TCRdb's copy carries only in-frame clones and drops some. The sample contains about 45,000 clones, about 74% of which appear only once. As for this clone: Its target is unknown.

The sample in question was CD4+ T cells from PBMCs cultured without peptide, obtained before COVID-19 vaccination. J is TRBJ1-5 and V is TRBV5-6; D unresolved. This receptor was identified in a human donor who had a prior SARS-CoV-2 infection. CDR3 loop: CASSLFYVNQPQHF. CDR3 nucleotide sequence: TGTGCCAGCAGCTTATTTTACGTCAATCAGCCCCAGCATTTT.